This T cell receptor (beta chain) was observed in a study of post-analysis software for immune sequencing data. Study-wide background: Patients had relapsing-remitting, secondary progressive or progressive-relapsing multiple sclerosis; some lacked subtype.

Study outcomes and limitations: When compared against controls, multiple sclerosis patients showed significantly lower normalized Chao1 diversity. With TRBV5-6, TRBV5-1 and TRBV20-1 included, about five TRBV segments were more frequent in patients than in controls.

As for this clonotype: Antigen specificity is unknown.

Trimming removed 4 bases at V and 8 bases at J, with 25 bases between. This CDR3 has 17 residues. CDR1 and CDR2 (germline): MNHNS, SASEGT. Unique molecular identifiers were present in the TCR beta cDNA libraries. Using its own MiXCR run on the PCR reads, TCRdb lists one record per CDR3 protein. This sample has fewer than 850,000 distinct CDR3 sequences, with less than 35% found just once. The TCR comes from a girl aged 10-17 years with multiple sclerosis. The sequencing input was blood. The V call is TRBV6-1, the J call TRBJ2-3, with D perhaps matching TRBD1 (6 bases). The CDR3 region is CASSAGAGVPALSTQYF. For the CDR3, the DNA is TGTGCCAGCAGTGCCGGAGCAGGGGTTCCAGCGTTAAGTACGCAGTATTTT.